The entry below describes one T cell receptor beta chain. Its specificity is not known. The data derive from a study of beta chain features in type 1 diabetes. Expressed TCRB transcripts were sequenced, since all the RNA that had been isolated was reverse transcribed. The assay was immunoSEQ multiplex PCR, and TCRdb's table has in-frame clones only and misses some. Among 20,000 to 30,000 clones, around 68% were seen once, and the ten largest hold 4.2%. V gave up 1 base and J gave up 0 bases, with 10 bases separating them. The germline gives CDR1 SGHTA, CDR2 FQGNSA. The CDR3 is 15 amino acids. The study, taken as a whole, reports: Moderate but significant shortening of TCRB CDR3s was recorded in all four CD4+ subsets from Type 1 diabetes patients.

The TCR was taken from a man younger than 35 with type 1 diabetes. Sample: Tregs from blood. The rearrangement uses TRBV7-2 and TRBJ2-7, with D possibly matching TRBD1 (6 bases). DNA for the CDR3: TGTGCCAGCAGCTTAGGACGGGACACCTCCTACGAGCAGTACTTC. Its protein is CASSLGRDTSYEQYF.